The 25 T cell receptor beta chains listed next were all sequenced from one sample in a study of CD8 T cells in Susac syndrome. An input of about 0.5 to 1 ug of RNA was subjected to reverse transcription using random hexamers. TCRdb itself ran the immunoSEQ multiplex PCR reads through MiXCR, one entry per CDR3 protein. The profile shows more than 150,000 distinct CDR3 sequences, around 95% of them singletons. The sample consisted of CD8+ T cells from PBMCs. The source of these receptors is a human donor with multiple sclerosis.

The chain couples TRBV15 to TRBJ1-5; D gene uncertain. The ends were cut back, 0 bases at V and 7 bases at J, with 7 bases in the middle. The CDR3 sequence is 13 residues long. Looked up from germline, CDR1 is LNHNV and CDR2 is YYDKDF (reference sequence). The CDR3 loop reads CATSRDAGQPQHF. The DNA of the CDR3 is TGTGCCACCAGCAGAGATGCGGGGCAGCCCCAGCATTTT.

The V and J genes are TRBV9 and TRBJ2-5, with 11 bases identical to TRBD2. V was clipped by 3 bases and J by 5 bases; unmatched bases: 6. CDR1 and CDR2 from the germline V gene are SGDLS and YYNGEE. CDR3 size: 15 residues. DNA of the CDR3: TGTGCCAGCAGCGCCTCCGGGACTAGCGGCGAGACCCAGTACTTC. Translating gives CASSASGTSGETQYF.

This clonotype was counted between two and nine times. The chain couples TRBV25-1 to TRBJ1-1, with D maybe TRBD1 (5 bases). The CDR3 runs 13 residues. The germline gives CDR1 MGHDK, CDR2 SYGVNS. V lost 5 bases to trimming and J lost 0 bases, with 7 bases between them. CDR3 nucleotides: TGTGCCAGCAGTCCAGGGATGAACACTGAAGCTTTCTTT. This sequence encodes CASSPGMNTEAFF.

The genes are TRBV6-1 and TRBJ2-5, with TRBD1 as a possible D gene (6 bases). The CDR3 spans 14 residues. Per the germline V gene, CDR1 is MNHNS and CDR2 is SASEGT. V lost 6 bases, J lost 2 bases, and 13 bases lay in between. The CDR3 nucleotides are TGTGCCAGCAGATCCTTGGACAGACAAGAGACCCAGTACTTC. It translates to CASRSLDRQETQYF.

This rearrangement joins TRBV30 to TRBJ2-4, with 10 bases aligning to TRBD2. The CDR3 runs to 16 residues. Germline CDR1 is GTSNPN and CDR2 is SVGIG (reference sequence). Trimming took 5 bases from V and 1 from J; bases not matched to a gene: 8. DNA of the CDR3: TGTGCCTGGGTCCCCGGGACTAGCGTCGCCAAAAACATTCAGTACTTC. It translates to CAWVPGTSVAKNIQYF.

CDR3 sequence (DNA): TGTGCCACTCCAACGGGACACCCGAACACCGGGGAGCTGTTTTTT. Translating gives CATPTGHPNTGELFF. The chain couples TRBV2 to TRBJ2-2; a weak D match, TRBD1 (6 bases). The CDR3 contains 15 residues. Trimming left V 10 bases short and J 0 bases short, with 15 bases between. Per germline, CDR1 SNHLY and CDR2 FYNNEI.

The CDR3 DNA sequence: TGCGCCAGCAGCAACCCTAGCGGGGGGACCTACAATGAGCAGTTCTTC. It encodes CASSNPSGGTYNEQFF. The chain employs TRBV4-1 and TRBJ2-1; the match to TRBD2 covers 11 bases. The J segment lost 2 bases and the V segment lost 5 bases, leaving 5 bases of the junction unmatched. Germline V gene data show CDR1 as MGHRA and CDR2 as YSYEKL. The CDR3 is 16 residues long.

The chain is built from TRBV7-9 and TRBJ2-7, with TRBD1 identical over 7 bases. J lost 1 base, V lost 6 bases, and 6 bases had no gene match. Germline CDR1 is SEHNR and CDR2 is FQNEAQ (reference sequence). This CDR3 is 14 amino acids long. In nucleotides, the CDR3 is TGTGCCAGCAGTTCCGGGGACAGTTCCTACGAGCAGTACTTC. It translates to CASSSGDSSYEQYF.

The V gene is TRBV13, the J gene TRBJ1-1; D gene ambiguous. From germline, CDR1 is PRHDT and CDR2 FYEKMQ (reference sequence). There are 14 residues in the CDR3. The V end lost 3 bases, the J end lost 0 bases, and 8 bases lay between the germline ends. The CDR3 DNA is TGTGCCAGCAGCTTTCAGGTTATGAACACTGAAGCTTTCTTT. It specifies CASSFQVMNTEAFF. The whole variable domain, filled in from reference TRBV13 and TRBJ1-1, reads AAGVIQSPRHLIKEKRETATLKCYPIPRHDTVYWYQQGPGQDPQFLISFYEKMQSDKGSIPDRFSAQQFSDYHSELNMSSLELGDSALYFCASSFQVMNTEAFFGQGTRLTVV.

This sequence joins TRBV2 and TRBJ1-1, with 9 bases that match TRBD1. The CDR3 consists of 16 residues. Germline lookup yields CDR1 SNHLY and CDR2 FYNNEI. The J segment lost 1 base and the V segment lost 4 bases, leaving 7 bases of the junction unmatched. As DNA, the CDR3 is TGTGCCAGCAGTGCTGTACAGGGGGCAAGGAACACTGAAGCTTTCTTT. Its protein is CASSAVQGARNTEAFF.

The CDR3 coding sequence is TGCGCCAGCAGCCAAGCCCCCCCGGAAAGCCAAGAGACCCAGTACTTC. It translates to CASSQAPPESQETQYF. The chain combines TRBV4-1 with TRBJ2-5; D gene unclear. Germline V gives CDR1 MGHRA, CDR2 YSYEKL. V was trimmed by 1 base and J by 1 base, leaving 13 bases between them. This CDR3 is built from 16 residues.

CDR3 coding DNA: TGCGCCAGCAGCCCACAAGCGGGGATGGGATCCAATGAGCAGTTCTTC. This gives the protein CASSPQAGMGSNEQFF. The chain joins TRBV4-3 to TRBJ2-1, with 7 bases identical to TRBD2. CDR3 size: 16 residues. Germline trimming cut 4 bases from V and 6 bases from J; bases unmatched to any gene: 12. Germline CDR1 is LGHNA and CDR2 is YSLEER.

This CDR3 is CSVETRQDVLLQYGYTF. The CDR3 DNA reads TGCAGCGTTGAAACCCGGCAGGATGTGTTACTCCAGTATGGCTACACCTTC. This sequence joins TRBV29-1 and TRBJ1-2; D is unclear. The CDR3 totals 17 residues. V was trimmed by 2 bases and J by 5 bases, leaving 24 bases between them. Germline V CDR1 and CDR2: SQVTM, ANQGSEA. The variable domain in full, with the rest retrieved from reference TRBV29-1 and TRBJ1-2, is SAVISQKPSRDICQRGTSLTIQCQVDSQVTMMFWYRQQPGQSLTLIATANQGSEATYESGFVIDKFPISRPNLTFSTLTVSNMSPEDSSIYLCSVETRQDVLLQYGYTFGSGTRLTVV.

This clonotype was seen only once. This sequence joins TRBV2 and TRBJ2-5, with no clear D. Trimming took off 6 bases at V and 5 bases at J, with 16 bases between the two ends. Germline loops: CDR1 SNHLY, CDR2 FYNNEI. This CDR3 region has 14 residues. This CDR3 is CASSDPAESETQYF. As DNA, the CDR3 is TGTGCCAGCAGCGATCCCGCGGAATCGGAGACCCAGTACTTC.

CDR3 DNA: TGCAGTGCTAAAGGGCCACATTCCTACGAGCAGTACTTC. The encoded protein is CSAKGPHSYEQYF. J is TRBJ2-7 and V is TRBV20-1, with D unclear. Germline V gene data show CDR1 as DFQATT and CDR2 as SNEGSKA (reference sequence). This CDR3 is built from 13 residues. V gave up 4 bases and J gave up 1 base, with 11 bases separating them.

Regarding this clonotype: One end of the junction varies from germline; a read error may be responsible. This CDR3 reads CASSSENYGSTF. DNA of the CDR3: TGCGCCAGCAGCTCGGAAAACTATGGCTCCACCTTC. The gene calls are TRBV5-1 and TRBJ1-2, with D hard to call. The length of the CDR3 is 12 residues. Germline loops: CDR1 SGHRS, CDR2 YFSETQ. Using reference TRBV5-1 and TRBJ1-2 for the parts outside the CDR3, the full variable domain is KAGVTQTPRYLIKTRGQQVTLSCSPISGHRSVSWYQQTPGQGLQFLFEYFSETQRNKGNFPGRFSGRQFSNSRSEMNVSTLELGDSALYLCASSSENYGSTFGSGTRLTVV.

This chain joins TRBV15 and TRBJ2-3, with D possibly TRBD2 on 5 matching bases. The CDR3 is 12 amino acids. V was pared by 6 bases and J by 5 bases, with 9 bases between. CDR1 is LNHNV, CDR2 YYDKDF, per germline (reference sequence). The CDR3 sequence: CATRGEGDTQYF. CDR3 in DNA: TGTGCCACCAGGGGAGAGGGAGATACGCAGTATTTT.

This chain uses TRBV12-3 or TRBV12-4 with TRBJ2-1; D is possibly TRBD1 (6 bases). The CDR3 extends over 18 amino acids. Between the trimmed V and J ends, which lost 6 bases and 5 bases, there was a span of 26 bases. CDR3 region: CASSLVGSSGTRDNEQFF. DNA for the CDR3: TGTGCCAGCAGCTTGGTGGGGTCCTCCGGGACAAGAGACAATGAGCAGTTCTTC.

The rearrangement joins TRBV29-1 to TRBJ1-5; D is unresolved. Trimming removed 1 base from V and 2 bases from J, with 3 bases in between. CDR3 length: 12 residues. Germline V CDR1 and CDR2: SQVTM, ANQGSEA. The CDR3 coding sequence is TGCAGCGTTGAAGGGGGCAATCAGCCCCAGCATTTT. Translation gives CSVEGGNQPQHF.

The chain couples TRBV2 to TRBJ2-2; perhaps TRBD1 as D (5 bases). CDR1 SNHLY and CDR2 FYNNEI come from the germline V gene. The CDR3 is made up of 14 amino acids. Between the trimmed V and J ends, which lost 4 bases and 1 base, there was a span of 7 bases. The CDR3 loop reads CASSGRVNTGELFF. DNA for the CDR3: TGTGCCAGCAGTGGCAGGGTGAACACCGGGGAGCTGTTTTTT.

In this sample, this clonotype turned up once. The V gene is TRBV20-1, the J gene TRBJ2-7; D tentatively reads TRBD1 or TRBD2 (6 bases each). CDR3 length: 12 amino acids. The germline V gene encodes CDR1 DFQATT and CDR2 SNEGSKA (reference sequence). The germline V and J ends were trimmed by 2 bases and 7 bases, with 12 bases remaining between them. CDR3 protein: CSARMGGAEQYF. The DNA of the CDR3 is TGCAGTGCTAGAATGGGGGGCGCGGAGCAGTACTTC.

The chain combines TRBV7-9 with TRBJ2-2, with D hard to call. Germline CDR1 SEHNR, CDR2 FQNEAQ (reference sequence). The CDR3 is 12 amino acids. V lost 7 bases to trimming and J lost 6 bases, with 9 bases between them. The CDR3 here is CASTSVPGELFF. CDR3 bases: TGTGCCAGCACCTCAGTCCCCGGGGAGCTGTTTTTT.

This clonotype was picked up one time. J is TRBJ2-1 and V is TRBV28; no reliable D call. The CDR3 runs 11 residues. Looked up from germline, CDR1 is MDHEN and CDR2 is SYDVKM. Trimming cost V 8 bases and J 2 bases, with 4 bases left between them. The CDR3 spells CASSPYNEQFF. The CDR3 DNA follows: TGTGCCAGCTCCCCCTACAATGAGCAGTTCTTC.

The rearrangement uses TRBV28 and TRBJ2-5, with D tentatively TRBD2 (6 bases). The length of the CDR3 is 14 residues. Germline CDR1 is MDHEN and CDR2 is SYDVKM. With 7 bases removed from V and 5 bases from J, the gap between germline ends came to 17 bases. DNA for the CDR3: TGTGCCAGCACTAGGCGGGGTACGATGGAGACCCAGTACTTC. Translated: CASTRRGTMETQYF.

V and J are TRBV7-2 and TRBJ2-5, with 8 bases fitting TRBD1. The CDR3 loop spans 14 amino acids. Germline-derived CDR1 and CDR2 are SGHTA and FQGNSA. The V gene end was trimmed by 5 bases and the J gene end by 2 bases; junction bases not matched to a gene: 4. The CDR3 nucleotides read TGTGCCAGCAGCCGGAACAGGGGGCAAGAGACCCAGTACTTC. Translated, it gives CASSRNRGQETQYF.